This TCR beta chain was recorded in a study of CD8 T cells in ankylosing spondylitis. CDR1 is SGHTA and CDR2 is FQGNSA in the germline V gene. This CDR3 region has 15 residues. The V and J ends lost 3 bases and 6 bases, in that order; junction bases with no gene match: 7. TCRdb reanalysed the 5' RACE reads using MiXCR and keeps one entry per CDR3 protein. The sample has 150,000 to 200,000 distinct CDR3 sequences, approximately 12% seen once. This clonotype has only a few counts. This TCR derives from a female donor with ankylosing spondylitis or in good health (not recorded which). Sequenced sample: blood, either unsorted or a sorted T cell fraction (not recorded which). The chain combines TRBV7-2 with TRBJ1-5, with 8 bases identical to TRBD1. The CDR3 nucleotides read TGTGCCAGCAGCTTCGGACAGGGAGGGATTCAGCCCCAGCATTTT. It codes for CASSFGQGGIQPQHF.